This T cell receptor (beta chain) was documented in a study of blood T cells in healthy people across ages. Together with a sample-barcoded 5' primer, a J-beta primer mix was included in a second PCR lasting roughly 6 to 12 cycles. TCRdb ran MiXCR on the 5' RACE reads and lists one entry per CDR3 protein. The repertoire holds about a million distinct CDR3 sequences, with roughly two fifths as singletons. This CDR3 spans 17 amino acids. Trimming removed 4 bases from V and 3 bases from J; junction bases left unmatched: 9. The germline V gene has CDR1 SGHRS and CDR2 YFSETQ. This clonotype originated in a man aged 18 to 29 in good health. This chain uses TRBV5-1 with TRBJ2-1, with TRBD2 matching over 11 bases. Source material: blood. The CDR3 sequence is CASSRTGLADFYNEQFF. Here the CDR3 DNA reads TGCGCCAGCAGCCGAACGGGACTAGCGGACTTCTACAATGAGCAGTTCTTC.